The rows below give T cell receptor beta chains drawn from one sample of a study of T cells in Graves' hyperthyroidism and ophthalmopathy. TCRdb fed the multiplex PCR reads into MiXCR, producing one record per CDR3 protein. This table has roughly 600,000 distinct CDR3 sequences, more than 12% appearing once. Material: blood. The receptor set was obtained from a woman between 45 and 65 years old with Graves' ophthalmopathy. Both conserved end residues are trimmed from each CDR3.

V | length | CDR3
TRBV9 | 16 | ASSVEGTVAGGLYEQY
TRBV29-1 | 13 | SVEDDRAGGYGYT
TRBV15 | 16 | ATSRAQPGSRFYNEQF
TRBV28 | 13 | ASSFSGTGLYEQY
TRBV7-3 | 13 | ASSLTRVRGYEQF
TRBV12-3/TRBV12-4 | 11 | ASMDIDNEKLF
TRBV11-1 | 12 | ASSLISQYNEQF
TRBV11-1 | 13 | ASSVRLAVSYEQY
TRBV7-9 | 15 | ASSLPPGLAGVHEQY
TRBV3-1 | 13 | ASSQDGLTTDTQY
TRBV20-1 | 13 | SARDWGRENGEQY
TRBV5-5 | 11 | ASSSRTGDNQY
TRBV5-5 | 10 | ASSLLSPEQY
TRBV6-1 | 11 | ASTQAGTYEQY
TRBV5-1 | 12 | ASSLAGVQNEQF
TRBV12-3/TRBV12-4 | 11 | ASSLGGWAEAF
TRBV13 | 16 | ASSFRAGGALEYYEQY
TRBV7-2 | 15 | ASSLVPGPGSGNTIY
TRBV4-2 | 12 | ASSQDGTGDGYT
TRBV12-3/TRBV12-4 | 12 | ASTAQGAGYEQY
TRBV15 | 19 | ATSREREGTGGLVGTDTQY
TRBV27 | 14 | ASSFVGPKRNSPLH
TRBV20-1 | 10 | SARARGETQY
TRBV7-9 | 12 | ASSLGTGREKLF
TRBV5-1 | 14 | ASSVTGTSEFDEQF
TRBV9 | 15 | ASTAPTGTIKYNEQF
TRBV6-1 | 16 | ASSATYSGRRGANVLT
TRBV24-1 | 13 | ATSDFMTDYNEQF
TRBV30 | 12 | AWTYGTGNYGYT
TRBV7-9 | 13 | ASSSTGPGANVLT
TRBV29-1 | 10 | SVPGSVTEAF
TRBV10-3 | 10 | AISVPGGEAF
TRBV3-1 | 10 | ASSLPGDTQY
TRBV2 | 11 | ASSKIRENTQY
TRBV7-6 | 14 | ASSLGDRGIHNEQF
TRBV30 | 13 | AWSVVAGGYNEQF
TRBV6-1 | 15 | ASKPLTSGGSYNEQF
TRBV7-8 | 13 | ASSPGTGGIHEQY
TRBV12-3/TRBV12-4 | 13 | ASSLKDYQRDEQF
TRBV2 | 13 | ASGSGAGGYNEQF
TRBV5-4 | 12 | AIPSGITTDTQY
TRBV20-1 | 15 | SARDSLLAATTYEQY
TRBV7-9 | 11 | ASSPARVETQY
TRBV29-1 | 13 | SVEAGTGETETQY
TRBV6-2/TRBV6-3 | 10 | ASSTSRQPQH
TRBV18 | 9 | ASSLPGRMY
TRBV11-2 | 13 | ASSLELAGSYEQY
TRBV9 | 14 | ASSVAVTGKQYGYT
TRBV7-2 | 13 | ASSTSSGPYNEQF
TRBV7-2 | 12 | ASSLVLGPTEAF
TRBV27 | 12 | ASSLVSATYEQY
TRBV20-1 | 12 | SARKTSVTGELF
TRBV9 | 17 | ASTKDTGTSGRETGELF
TRBV3-1 | 10 | ASSRETGPLH
TRBV30 | 12 | AWMTSGTNNEQF
TRBV5-1 | 11 | ASSLLDSDTQY
TRBV28 | 16 | ASSYANTYGRLNTEAF
TRBV7-3 | 15 | ASSLHPPKTSTDTQY